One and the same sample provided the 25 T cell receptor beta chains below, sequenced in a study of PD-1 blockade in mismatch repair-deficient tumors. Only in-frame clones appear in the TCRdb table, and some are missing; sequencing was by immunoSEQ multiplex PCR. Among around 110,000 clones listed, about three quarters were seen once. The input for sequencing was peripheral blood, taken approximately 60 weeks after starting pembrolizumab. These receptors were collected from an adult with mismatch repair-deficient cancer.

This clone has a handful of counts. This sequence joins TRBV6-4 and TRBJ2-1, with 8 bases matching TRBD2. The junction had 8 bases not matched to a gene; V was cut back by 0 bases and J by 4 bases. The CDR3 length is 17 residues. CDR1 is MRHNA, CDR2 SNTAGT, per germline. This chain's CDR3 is CASSDSPGGRRYNEQFF. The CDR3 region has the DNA TGTGCCAGCAGTGACTCGCCCGGCGGGAGGCGGTACAATGAGCAGTTCTTC.

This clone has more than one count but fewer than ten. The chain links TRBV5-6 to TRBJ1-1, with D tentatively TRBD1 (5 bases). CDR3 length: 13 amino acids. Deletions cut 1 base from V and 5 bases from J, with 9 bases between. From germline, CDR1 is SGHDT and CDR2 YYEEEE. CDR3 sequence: CASSLYGGTEAFF. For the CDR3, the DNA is TGTGCCAGCAGCTTGTATGGGGGGACTGAAGCTTTCTTT.

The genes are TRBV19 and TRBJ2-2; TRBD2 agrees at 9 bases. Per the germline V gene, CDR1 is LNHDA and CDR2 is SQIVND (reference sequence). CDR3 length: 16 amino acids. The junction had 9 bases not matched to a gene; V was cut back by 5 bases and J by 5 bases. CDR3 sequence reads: CASSSIAGVGTGELFF. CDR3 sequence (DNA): TGTGCCAGTAGTTCAATAGCGGGAGTCGGAACCGGGGAGCTGTTTTTT.

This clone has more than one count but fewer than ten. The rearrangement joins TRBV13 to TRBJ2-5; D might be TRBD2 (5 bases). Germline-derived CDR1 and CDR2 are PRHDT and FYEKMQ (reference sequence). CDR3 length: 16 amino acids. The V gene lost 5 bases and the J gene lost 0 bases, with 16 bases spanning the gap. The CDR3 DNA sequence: TGTGCCAGCAGCGAAGGCGGGTGGGCACACCAAGAGACCCAGTACTTC. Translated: CASSEGGWAHQETQYF.

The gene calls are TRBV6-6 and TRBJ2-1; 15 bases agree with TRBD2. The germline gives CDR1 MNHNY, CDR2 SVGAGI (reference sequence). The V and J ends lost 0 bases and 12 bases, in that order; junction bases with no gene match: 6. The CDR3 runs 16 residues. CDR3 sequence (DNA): TGTGCCAGCAGTTACTCTGGGACTAGCGGGAGGTCAGTGCAGTTCTTC. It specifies CASSYSGTSGRSVQFF.

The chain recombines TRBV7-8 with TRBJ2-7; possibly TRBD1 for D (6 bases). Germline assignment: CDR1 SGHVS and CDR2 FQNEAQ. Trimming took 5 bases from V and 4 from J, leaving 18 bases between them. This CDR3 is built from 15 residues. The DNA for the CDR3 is TGTGCCAGCAGCGCCGGACAGTTAGAGGTGTACGAGCAGTACTTC. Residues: CASSAGQLEVYEQYF.

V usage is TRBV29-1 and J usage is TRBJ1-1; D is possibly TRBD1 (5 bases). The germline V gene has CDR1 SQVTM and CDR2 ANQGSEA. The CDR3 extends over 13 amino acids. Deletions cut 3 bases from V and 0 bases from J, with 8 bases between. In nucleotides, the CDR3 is TGCAGCGTTGAGACAGCACTGAACACTGAAGCTTTCTTT. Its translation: CSVETALNTEAFF.

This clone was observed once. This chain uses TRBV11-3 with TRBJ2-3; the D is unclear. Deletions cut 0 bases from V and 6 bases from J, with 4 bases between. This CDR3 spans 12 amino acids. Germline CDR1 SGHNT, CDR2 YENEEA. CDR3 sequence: CASSLDSDTQYF. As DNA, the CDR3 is TGTGCCAGCAGCTTAGACTCCGATACGCAGTATTTT.

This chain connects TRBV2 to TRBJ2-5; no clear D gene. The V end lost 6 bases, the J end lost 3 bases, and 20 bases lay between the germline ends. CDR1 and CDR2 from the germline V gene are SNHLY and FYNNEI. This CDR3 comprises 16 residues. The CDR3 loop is CASRTRPKDGEETQYF. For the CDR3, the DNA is TGTGCCAGCAGGACGAGGCCAAAAGATGGGGAAGAGACCCAGTACTTC.

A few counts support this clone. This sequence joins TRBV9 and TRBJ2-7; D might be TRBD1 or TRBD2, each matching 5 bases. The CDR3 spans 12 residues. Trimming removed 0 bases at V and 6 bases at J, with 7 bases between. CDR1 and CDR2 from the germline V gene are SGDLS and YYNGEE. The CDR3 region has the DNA TGTGCCAGCAGCGTAGTTGGGGGCGAGCAGTACTTC. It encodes CASSVVGGEQYF.

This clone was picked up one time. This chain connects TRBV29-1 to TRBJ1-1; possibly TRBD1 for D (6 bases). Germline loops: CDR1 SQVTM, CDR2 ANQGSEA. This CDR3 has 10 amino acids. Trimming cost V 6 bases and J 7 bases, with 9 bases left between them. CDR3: CSVGAGEAFF. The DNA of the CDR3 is TGCAGCGTGGGGGCGGGTGAAGCTTTCTTT.

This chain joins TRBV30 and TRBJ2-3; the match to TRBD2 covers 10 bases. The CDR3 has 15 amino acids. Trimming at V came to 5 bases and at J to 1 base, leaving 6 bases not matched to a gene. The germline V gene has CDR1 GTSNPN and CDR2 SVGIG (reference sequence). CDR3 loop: CAWQEGTSGTDTQYF. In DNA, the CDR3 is TGTGCCTGGCAAGAGGGGACTAGCGGCACAGATACGCAGTATTTT.

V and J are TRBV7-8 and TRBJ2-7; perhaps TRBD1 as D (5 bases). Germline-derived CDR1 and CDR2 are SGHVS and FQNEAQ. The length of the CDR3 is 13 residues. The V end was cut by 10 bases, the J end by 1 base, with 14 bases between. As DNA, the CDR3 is TGTGCCACTACGACAGACGCTTCCTACGAGCAGTACTTC. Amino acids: CATTTDASYEQYF.

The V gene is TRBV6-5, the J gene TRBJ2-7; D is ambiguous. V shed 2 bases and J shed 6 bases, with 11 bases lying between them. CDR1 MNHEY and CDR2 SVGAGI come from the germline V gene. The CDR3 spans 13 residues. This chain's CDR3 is CASSYIQPGEQYF. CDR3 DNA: TGTGCCAGCAGTTACATCCAACCGGGCGAGCAGTACTTC.

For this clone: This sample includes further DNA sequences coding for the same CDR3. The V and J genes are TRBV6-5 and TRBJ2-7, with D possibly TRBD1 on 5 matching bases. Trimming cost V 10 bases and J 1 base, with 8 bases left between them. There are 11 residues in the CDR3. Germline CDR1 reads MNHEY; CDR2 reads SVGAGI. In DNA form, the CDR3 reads TGTGCCACCGCAGGGTCCTACGAGCAGTACTTC. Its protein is CATAGSYEQYF.

The CDR3 DNA follows: TGTGCCAGCACCCCTAGCGGGAGGTTTAGCAATGAGCAGTTCTTC. It is translated as CASTPSGRFSNEQFF. This sequence joins TRBV9 and TRBJ2-1; 11 bases are a match to TRBD2. The CDR3 loop spans 15 amino acids. Losses at the gene ends were 6 bases for V and 6 bases for J; bases not matched to a gene: 8. Germline CDR1 reads SGDLS; CDR2 reads YYNGEE.

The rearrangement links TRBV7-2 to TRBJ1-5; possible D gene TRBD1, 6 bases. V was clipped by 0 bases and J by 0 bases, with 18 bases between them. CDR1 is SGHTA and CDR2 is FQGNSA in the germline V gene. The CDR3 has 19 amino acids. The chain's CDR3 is CASSLADSQGTISNQPQHF. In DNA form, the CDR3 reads TGTGCCAGCAGCTTAGCGGATTCACAGGGAACCATTAGCAATCAGCCCCAGCATTTT.

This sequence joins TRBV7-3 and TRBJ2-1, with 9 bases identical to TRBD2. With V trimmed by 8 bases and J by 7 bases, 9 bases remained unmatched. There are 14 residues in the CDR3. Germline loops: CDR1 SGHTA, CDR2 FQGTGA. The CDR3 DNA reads TGTGCCAGCGGCCGGGCGGGAGGGGATAATGAGCAGTTCTTC. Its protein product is CASGRAGGDNEQFF.

The CDR3 region is CASSSSGVSGANVLTF. Here the CDR3 DNA reads TGTGCCAGCAGCTCCTCGGGGGTCTCTGGGGCCAACGTCCTGACTTTC. The chain is built from TRBV11-2 and TRBJ2-6; the D gene is possibly TRBD2 (6 bases). V lost 4 bases, J lost 0 bases, and 10 bases lay in between. The CDR3 runs to 16 residues. The germline V gene has CDR1 SGHAT and CDR2 FQNNGV.

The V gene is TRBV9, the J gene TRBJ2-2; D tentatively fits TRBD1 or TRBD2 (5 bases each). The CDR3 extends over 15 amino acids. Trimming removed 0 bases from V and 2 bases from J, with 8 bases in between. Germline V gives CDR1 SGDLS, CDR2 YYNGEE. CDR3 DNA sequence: TGTGCCAGCAGCGTAGTTGGGGGAAACACCGGGGAGCTGTTTTTT. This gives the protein CASSVVGGNTGELFF.

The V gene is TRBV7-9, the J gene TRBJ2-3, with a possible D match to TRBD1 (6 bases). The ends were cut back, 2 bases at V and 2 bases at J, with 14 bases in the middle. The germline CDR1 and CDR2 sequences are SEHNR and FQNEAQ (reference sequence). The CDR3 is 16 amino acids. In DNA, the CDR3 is TGTGCCAGCAGCTTACCAACAGGGAGAACCACAGATACGCAGTATTTT. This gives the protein CASSLPTGRTTDTQYF.

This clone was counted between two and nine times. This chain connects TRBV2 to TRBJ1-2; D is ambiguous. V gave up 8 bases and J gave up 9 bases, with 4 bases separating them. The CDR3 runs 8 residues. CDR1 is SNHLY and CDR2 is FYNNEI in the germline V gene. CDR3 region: CASGRYTF. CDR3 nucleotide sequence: TGTGCCAGCGGACGCTACACCTTC.

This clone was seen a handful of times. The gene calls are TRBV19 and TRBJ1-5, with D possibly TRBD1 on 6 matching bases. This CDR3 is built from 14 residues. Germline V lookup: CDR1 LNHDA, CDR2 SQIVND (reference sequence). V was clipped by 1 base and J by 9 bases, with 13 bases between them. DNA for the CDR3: TGTGCCAGTAGTATAGTTCCAGGGGTTGGGCCCCAGCATTTT. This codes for CASSIVPGVGPQHF. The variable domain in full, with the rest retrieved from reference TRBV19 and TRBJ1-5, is DGGITQSPKYLFRKEGQNVTLSCEQNLNHDAMYWYRQDPGQGLRLIYYSQIVNDFQKGDIAEGYSVSREKKESFPLTVTSAQKNPTAFYLCASSIVPGVGPQHFGDGTRLSIL.

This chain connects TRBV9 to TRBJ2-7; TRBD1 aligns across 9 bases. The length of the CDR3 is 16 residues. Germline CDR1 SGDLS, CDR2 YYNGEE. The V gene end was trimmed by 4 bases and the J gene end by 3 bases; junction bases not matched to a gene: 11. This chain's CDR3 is CASSRNQGQGLYEQYF. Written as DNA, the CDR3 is TGTGCCAGCAGCCGTAATCAGGGACAGGGTCTCTACGAGCAGTACTTC.

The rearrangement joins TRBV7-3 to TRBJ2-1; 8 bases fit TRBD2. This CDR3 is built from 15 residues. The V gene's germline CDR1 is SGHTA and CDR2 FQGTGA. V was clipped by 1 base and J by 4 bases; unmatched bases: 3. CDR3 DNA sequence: TGTGCCAGCAGCTTAAATAGCGGGGAGTACAATGAGCAGTTCTTC. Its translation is CASSLNSGEYNEQFF.